The 5 T cell receptor beta chains below all came from one sample that was sequenced in a study of blood T cell repertoires in COVID-19. The table came from immunoSEQ multiplex PCR; TCRdb's copy has only in-frame clones and leaves some out. Of roughly 200,000 clones in the sample, about 83% were seen once. Sequencing was done on a sample of peripheral blood. The receptors originated from a woman younger than 45 with COVID-19, enrolled during active disease.

V and J are TRBV7-9 and TRBJ1-1, with 9 bases lining up with TRBD1. CDR3 length: 15 residues. The V and J ends lost 5 bases and 0 bases, in that order; junction bases with no gene match: 4. Per germline, CDR1 SEHNR and CDR2 FQNEAQ (reference sequence). The CDR3: CASSKGQGMNTEAFF. The CDR3 coding sequence is TGTGCCAGCAGCAAGGGACAGGGTATGAACACTGAAGCTTTCTTT.

V is TRBV5-6 and J is TRBJ2-3, with TRBD1 matching over 11 bases. V dropped 2 bases and J dropped 4; count of bases not matched to a gene: 3. Germline values: CDR1 SGHDT, CDR2 YYEEEE. This CDR3 has 15 residues. CDR3 bases: TGTGCCAGCAGCTTCCGGACAGGGGGCGCAGATACGCAGTATTTT. The encoded protein is CASSFRTGGADTQYF.

The chain joins TRBV9 to TRBJ2-3; no firm D call. The CDR3 extends over 17 amino acids. Germline-derived CDR1 and CDR2 are SGDLS and YYNGEE. V was trimmed by 0 bases and J by 0 bases, leaving 14 bases between them. The chain's CDR3 is CASSVGGVLASTDTQYF. CDR3 DNA: TGTGCCAGCAGCGTAGGAGGCGTTTTAGCTAGCACAGATACGCAGTATTTT.

The V call is TRBV7-2, the J call TRBJ2-7; D remains ambiguous. This CDR3 has 12 amino acids. CDR1 and CDR2 from the germline V gene are SGHTA and FQGNSA. The V end was cut by 6 bases, the J end by 3 bases, with 9 bases between. The CDR3 here is CASSSPGYEQYF. The CDR3 nucleotides read TGTGCCAGCAGTTCCCCCGGCTACGAGCAGTACTTC. Together with reference TRBV7-2 and TRBJ2-7, the CDR3 gives the full variable domain: GAGVSQSPSNKVTEKGKDVELRCDPISGHTALYWYRQSLGQGLEFLIYFQGNSAPDKSGLPSDRFSAERTGGSVSTLTIQRTQQEDSAVYLCASSSPGYEQYFGPGTRLTVT.

This sequence joins TRBV7-2 and TRBJ2-3; a weak D match, TRBD1 (5 bases). The CDR3 contains 14 residues. V shed 5 bases and J shed 2 bases, with 11 bases lying between them. Germline V gene data show CDR1 as SGHTA and CDR2 as FQGNSA. The CDR3 region is CASSPTRDTDTQYF. The DNA of the CDR3 is TGTGCCAGCAGCCCAACCAGGGACACAGATACGCAGTATTTT.